Listed below are T cell receptor beta chains from one sample, sequenced in a study of T-cell reconstitution after alpha-beta-depleted transplantation in children. TCRdb called the PCR reads again in MiXCR, with one record for every CDR3 protein. The table includes about 370,000 distinct CDR3 sequences, roughly 20% detected once. Sequencing used PBMCs from the stem cell graft donor, obtained from the stem cell graft. The receptors stem from a human donor who donated a stem cell graft to a child with acute myeloid leukemia. Each CDR3 is given with its conserved first and last residue. Each record gives: D gene, J gene, V gene, clone size, CDR3 protein, CDR3 DNA. D genes are given only for firm matches. Where a row states a size, it is once, few, many or the class of an expanded clone; other rows omit it.

D: TRBD2; J: TRBJ2-1; V: TRBV27; size: many; CDR3: CASSPTPRSSGRSYNEQFF; DNA: TGTGCCAGCAGTCCGACTCCCCGTAGTAGCGGGAGATCATACAATGAGCAGTTCTTC
D: NA; J: TRBJ2-7; V: TRBV19; size: few; CDR3: CASRPGHNSYEQYF; DNA: TGTGCCAGTCGCCCAGGACACAACTCCTACGAGCAGTACTTC
D: TRBD2; J: TRBJ2-1; V: TRBV9; size: NA; CDR3: CASSPTSLASNNEQFF; DNA: TGTGCCAGCAGCCCCACCTCACTAGCGAGTAACAATGAGCAGTTCTTC
D: NA; J: TRBJ2-2; V: TRBV4-2; size: NA; CDR3: CASSQPSPGELFF; DNA: TGTGCCAGCAGCCAGCCTAGCCCCGGGGAGCTGTTTTTT
D: TRBD1; J: TRBJ2-3; V: TRBV20-1; size: many; CDR3: CSVRGDRVDTQYF; DNA: TGCAGTGTTAGGGGGGACAGGGTAGATACGCAGTATTTT
D: TRBD1; J: TRBJ2-1; V: TRBV25-1; size: NA; CDR3: CASTRDSPGAYNEQFF; DNA: TGTGCCAGCACCAGGGACAGTCCTGGGGCCTACAATGAGCAGTTCTTC
D: TRBD1; J: TRBJ2-7; V: TRBV29-1; size: NA; CDR3: CSVEPPPEDRPSYEQYF; DNA: TGCAGCGTTGAGCCACCCCCCGAGGACAGGCCCTCCTACGAGCAGTACTTC
D: NA; J: TRBJ2-7; V: TRBV12-3/TRBV12-4; size: few; CDR3: CASSLIQTVSYEQYF; DNA: TGTGCCAGCAGTTTAATTCAGACAGTCTCCTACGAGCAGTACTTC
D: NA; J: TRBJ2-7; V: TRBV20-1; size: few; CDR3: CSARIPLAGRYEQYF; DNA: TGCAGTGCTAGAATTCCCCTGGCAGGAAGATACGAGCAGTACTTC
D: TRBD2; J: TRBJ2-3; V: TRBV27; size: few; CDR3: CASSLLPLLAEDTDTQYF; DNA: TGTGCCAGCAGTCTCCTTCCATTACTAGCGGAAGACACAGATACGCAGTATTTT
D: TRBD1; J: TRBJ1-6; V: TRBV7-2; size: few; CDR3: CASSLGTGVLALHF; DNA: TGTGCCAGCAGCTTAGGGACAGGAGTATTGGCCCTCCACTTT
D: NA; J: TRBJ2-2; V: TRBV12-3/TRBV12-4; size: few; CDR3: CASNRPGTGELFF; DNA: TGTGCCAGCAACCGACCTGGCACCGGGGAGCTGTTTTTT
D: TRBD2; J: TRBJ2-7; V: TRBV29-1; size: many; CDR3: CSVAGLAGVGEQYF; DNA: TGCAGCGTTGCGGGACTAGCGGGAGTAGGCGAGCAGTACTTC
D: NA; J: TRBJ1-5; V: TRBV6-1; size: few; CDR3: CASSVGGNQPQHF; DNA: TGTGCCAGCAGTGTAGGAGGCAATCAGCCCCAGCATTTT
D: NA; J: TRBJ2-1; V: TRBV28; size: many; CDR3: CASSTGSSYNEQFF; DNA: TGTGCCAGCAGTACTGGGAGCTCCTACAATGAGCAGTTCTTC
D: TRBD1; J: TRBJ1-5; V: TRBV30; size: NA; CDR3: CACDRVNQPQHF; DNA: TGTGCCTGTGACAGGGTGAATCAGCCCCAGCATTTT
D: TRBD1; J: TRBJ1-5; V: TRBV4-2; size: NA; CDR3: CASSLSDRSNQPQHF; DNA: TGTGCCAGCAGCCTATCGGACAGGAGCAATCAGCCCCAGCATTTT
D: TRBD2; J: TRBJ2-1; V: TRBV7-2; size: few; CDR3: CANLLWGGHEQFF; DNA: TGTGCCAACCTCCTCTGGGGAGGGCATGAGCAGTTCTTC
D: TRBD1; J: TRBJ2-1; V: TRBV5-1; size: few; CDR3: CASSGTGGSGNEQFF; DNA: TGCGCCAGCAGCGGGACAGGGGGCTCTGGGAATGAGCAGTTCTTC
D: TRBD1; J: TRBJ2-1; V: TRBV11-2; size: NA; CDR3: CASSENLPGQGGYNEQFF; DNA: TGTGCCAGCAGCGAGAACCTACCGGGACAGGGGGGGTACAATGAGCAGTTCTTC
D: NA; J: TRBJ2-1; V: TRBV29-1; size: many; CDR3: CSVEDPWLAVHEQFF; DNA: TGCAGCGTTGAAGATCCGTGGCTAGCCGTCCATGAGCAGTTCTTC
D: TRBD1; J: TRBJ2-1; V: TRBV4-1; size: NA; CDR3: CASSQDFTGTDYNEQFF; DNA: TGCGCCAGCAGCCAAGATTTTACCGGGACAGACTACAATGAGCAGTTCTTC
D: NA; J: TRBJ1-2; V: TRBV4-1; size: few; CDR3: CASSRESGDNYGYTF; DNA: TGCGCCAGCAGCCGTGAGAGTGGCGATAACTATGGCTACACCTTC
D: NA; J: TRBJ1-1; V: TRBV12-3/TRBV12-4; size: few; CDR3: CASSLEGTLNTEAFF; DNA: TGTGCCAGCAGTTTAGAGGGGACTCTGAACACTGAAGCTTTCTTT
D: TRBD2; J: TRBJ2-1; V: TRBV10-2; size: few; CDR3: CATSSGNRNEQFF; DNA: TGCGCCACCTCTAGCGGGAATCGCAATGAGCAGTTCTTC
D: NA; J: TRBJ2-3; V: TRBV20-1; size: few; CDR3: CSAQDWGPTDTQYF; DNA: TGCAGTGCTCAAGACTGGGGCCCCACAGATACGCAGTATTTT
D: NA; J: TRBJ1-3; V: TRBV10-2; size: many; CDR3: CASSDTDGNTIYF; DNA: TGCGCCAGCAGTGACACAGACGGAAACACCATATATTTT
D: TRBD1; J: TRBJ2-1; V: TRBV7-2; size: few; CDR3: CASSRDRGFYNEQFF; DNA: TGTGCCAGCAGCAGGGACAGGGGTTTCTACAATGAGCAGTTCTTC
D: TRBD2; J: TRBJ2-1; V: TRBV7-3; size: few; CDR3: CASSLTPTSDEQFF; DNA: TGTGCCAGCAGCTTAACCCCGACTAGCGATGAGCAGTTCTTC
D: TRBD2; J: TRBJ2-7; V: TRBV20-1; size: NA; CDR3: CSARDEFLAGATYEQYF; DNA: TGCAGTGCTAGAGATGAATTTCTTGCGGGAGCGACATACGAGCAGTACTTC
D: NA; J: TRBJ1-5; V: TRBV12-3/TRBV12-4; size: NA; CDR3: CASSLEGEKGQPQHF; DNA: TGTGCCAGCAGTTTAGAAGGGGAAAAAGGTCAGCCCCAGCATTTT
D: TRBD1; J: TRBJ2-1; V: TRBV5-1; size: many; CDR3: CASSFVDREGEQFF; DNA: TGCGCCAGCAGCTTCGTGGACAGGGAAGGTGAGCAGTTCTTC
D: NA; J: TRBJ2-7; V: TRBV20-1; size: NA; CDR3: CSAAEAGYEQYF; DNA: TGCAGTGCCGCGGAAGCGGGCTACGAGCAGTACTTC
D: NA; J: TRBJ2-3; V: TRBV4-1; size: few; CDR3: CASSHPASALTDTQYF; DNA: TGCGCCAGCAGCCACCCTGCTAGCGCACTCACAGATACGCAGTATTTT
D: NA; J: TRBJ2-1; V: TRBV11-1; size: NA; CDR3: CASSLEGTGVVGNEQFF; DNA: TGTGCCAGCAGCTTAGAGGGGACGGGAGTGGTTGGCAATGAGCAGTTCTTC
D: TRBD2; J: TRBJ2-7; V: TRBV20-1; size: NA; CDR3: CSARGEAGGYEQYF; DNA: TGCAGTGCTAGAGGTGAAGCGGGGGGCTACGAGCAGTACTTC
D: TRBD2; J: TRBJ2-1; V: TRBV20-1; size: few; CDR3: CSARVSLAGGMFWNEQFF; DNA: TGCAGTGCTAGAGTTTCACTAGCGGGAGGAATGTTTTGGAATGAGCAGTTCTTC
D: TRBD2; J: TRBJ2-1; V: TRBV7-8; size: NA; CDR3: CASSLPRLAGVNEQFF; DNA: TGTGCCAGCAGCTTACCCAGACTAGCGGGAGTCAATGAGCAGTTCTTC
D: TRBD1; J: TRBJ2-7; V: TRBV28; size: NA; CDR3: CASRIRDRDYEQYF; DNA: TGTGCCAGCAGGATCCGGGACAGGGACTACGAGCAGTACTTC
D: NA; J: TRBJ1-4; V: TRBV7-2; size: NA; CDR3: CASSRDINEKLFF; DNA: TGTGCCAGCAGCAGAGACATAAATGAAAAACTGTTTTTT
D: NA; J: TRBJ2-5; V: TRBV25-1; size: NA; CDR3: CASSEVASSQETQYF; DNA: TGTGCCAGCAGTGAGGTGGCTAGCAGCCAAGAGACCCAGTACTTC
D: NA; J: TRBJ2-7; V: TRBV12-3/TRBV12-4; size: NA; CDR3: CASTVGKGYEQYF; DNA: TGTGCCAGCACTGTGGGAAAGGGATACGAGCAGTACTTC
D: NA; J: TRBJ2-7; V: TRBV28; size: NA; CDR3: CASGWGQRYEQYF; DNA: TGTGCCAGCGGGTGGGGACAACGTTACGAGCAGTACTTC
D: TRBD2; J: TRBJ2-7; V: TRBV5-1; size: NA; CDR3: CASSETSGNTAYEQYF; DNA: TGCGCCAGCAGCGAGACTAGCGGGAATACGGCCTACGAGCAGTACTTC
D: TRBD2; J: TRBJ2-7; V: TRBV29-1; size: many; CDR3: CSVEDELAGYEQYF; DNA: TGCAGCGTTGAAGACGAACTAGCGGGCTACGAGCAGTACTTC
D: NA; J: TRBJ1-1; V: TRBV7-9; size: NA; CDR3: CASSLGDRTNTEAFF; DNA: TGTGCCAGCAGCTTAGGTGACAGGACGAACACTGAAGCTTTCTTT
D: NA; J: TRBJ2-3; V: TRBV10-3; size: once; CDR3: CAISEIQDTQYF; DNA: TGTGCCATCAGTGAGATCCAGGATACGCAGTATTTT
D: NA; J: TRBJ2-1; V: TRBV20-1; size: NA; CDR3: CSAKVVTSSYNEQFF; DNA: TGCAGTGCTAAAGTAGTCACAAGCTCCTACAATGAGCAGTTCTTC
D: NA; J: TRBJ1-1; V: TRBV7-2; size: NA; CDR3: CASSLAMGMDTEAFF; DNA: TGTGCCAGCAGCTTAGCGATGGGTATGGACACTGAAGCTTTCTTT
D: NA; J: TRBJ2-5; V: TRBV20-1; size: many; CDR3: CSASRSGQETQYF; DNA: TGCAGTGCTAGTAGGTCAGGGCAAGAGACCCAGTACTTC
D: TRBD1; J: TRBJ2-7; V: TRBV12-3/TRBV12-4; size: NA; CDR3: CASSPGTGNDEQYF; DNA: TGTGCCAGCAGCCCCGGGACAGGGAATGACGAGCAGTACTTC
D: TRBD2; J: TRBJ2-7; V: TRBV12-3/TRBV12-4; size: NA; CDR3: CASSIAGQTYEQYF; DNA: TGTGCCAGCAGTATAGCGGGACAAACCTACGAGCAGTACTTC
D: TRBD2; J: TRBJ2-7; V: TRBV20-1; size: many; CDR3: CSASGGRQYF; DNA: TGCAGTGCTAGCGGCGGGAGACAGTACTTC
D: TRBD2; J: TRBJ2-7; V: TRBV28; size: few; CDR3: CASSPHPRLAGGHTYEQYF; DNA: TGTGCCAGCAGTCCTCATCCAAGACTAGCGGGAGGGCATACCTACGAGCAGTACTTC
D: NA; J: TRBJ2-5; V: TRBV27; size: NA; CDR3: CASPTSNRVGETQYF; DNA: TGTGCCAGCCCAACATCAAACAGGGTGGGAGAGACCCAGTACTTC